These T cell receptor beta chains were read from a single sample in a study of cytomegalovirus exposure and HLA in healthy donors. TCRdb's table, derived via immunoSEQ multiplex PCR, lists solely in-frame clones and lacks some. The table shows under 85,000 clones, with 60% to 70% occurring only once. The material sequenced was PBMCs. These receptors were obtained from a man aged 35-49 years in good health and CMV-seropositive. The CDR3 runs from the conserved cysteine through the conserved F or W. D genes are given only for firm matches. The listing skips clone size in some rows; elsewhere it reads once, few, many or a size class.

TRBV11-2	-	TRBJ2-2	-	TGTGCCAGCAGCTTAATATCCACCGGGGAGCTGTTTTTT	CASSLISTGELFF
TRBV11-2	few	TRBJ1-5	-	TGTGCCAGCAGCTCGGATTGGGGGGGCAATCAGCCCCAGCATTTT	CASSSDWGGNQPQHF
TRBV6-5	-	TRBJ1-2	TRBD1	TGTGCCAGCAGTACCGGGACAGGTGAACGCTACACCTTC	CASSTGTGERYTF
TRBV21-1	-	TRBJ2-7	-	TGTGCCAGCAGCAAAGTGTGTGGACCCCAAAGGAGGGAGCAGTACTTC	CASSKVCGPQRREQYF
TRBV2	-	TRBJ2-7	TRBD2	TGTGCCAGCAGAGGATCTAGCGGGAGATACGAGCAGTACTTC	CASRGSSGRYEQYF
TRBV10-3	-	TRBJ2-5	TRBD2	TGTGCCACTGGACTAGCACAAGAGACCCAGTACTTC	CATGLAQETQYF
TRBV7-3	-	TRBJ2-6	-	TGTGCCAGCAGCTCCCGGGGAGGAGGGAGAGGGGCCAACGTCCTGACTTTC	CASSSRGGGRGANVLTF
TRBV5-1	-	TRBJ2-1	TRBD2	TGCGCCAGCAGCTTGGAAGCTAGCGGGGGGGCCAGCTCCTACAATGAGCAGTTCTTC	CASSLEASGGASSYNEQFF
TRBV4-1	-	TRBJ1-1	TRBD1	TGCGCCAGCAGCCCCATAGGACAGGGCGTCGGTGAAGCTTTCTTT	CASSPIGQGVGEAFF
TRBV5-1	-	TRBJ2-1	-	TGCGCCAGCAGTATCAGTAGCGTTAGCTCCTACAATGAGCAGTTCTTC	CASSISSVSSYNEQFF
TRBV30	-	TRBJ1-2	-	TGTGCCTGGAAACCTAGGGGCGCCGTAAGGAACTACGCCTTC	CAWKPRGAVRNYAF
TRBV5-1	-	TRBJ2-5	TRBD2	TGCGCCAGCAACTCCCCCGGACTAGGGACAGAGACCCAGTACTTC	CASNSPGLGTETQYF
TRBV4-1	-	TRBJ2-2	TRBD2	TGCGCCAGCAGCGACCTAGCGGGGCTAAACACCGGGGAGCTGTTTTTT	CASSDLAGLNTGELFF
TRBV10-3	few	TRBJ2-1	-	TGTGCCATCGGCGGGGGCCACAATGAGCAGTTCTTC	CAIGGGHNEQFF
TRBV19	-	TRBJ2-2	-	TGTGCCAGTAGTCGGAACAGGGCTCCCGGGGAGCTGTTTTTT	CASSRNRAPGELFF
TRBV2	-	TRBJ2-1	TRBD2	TGTGCCAGCGTTACTAGCGGGGGGCCCAATGAGCAGTTCTTC	CASVTSGGPNEQFF
TRBV13	-	TRBJ1-3	-	TGTGCCAGCAGCTTATTCGGGGGGCCTGGAAACACCATATATTTT	CASSLFGGPGNTIYF
TRBV5-1	-	TRBJ2-7	TRBD2	TGCGCCAGCAGCTTGGGGCCCGCTGGCGGGGGGCCCTACGAGCAGTACTTC	CASSLGPAGGGPYEQYF
TRBV9	-	TRBJ2-4	-	TGTGCCAGCAGCGTTGGGATTGACGGGGAGCTAGCCAAAAACATTCAGTACTTC	CASSVGIDGELAKNIQYF
TRBV27	-	TRBJ2-5	-	TGTGCCAGCAGCGCGACCAGGGGCCTCCAAGAGACCCAGTACTTC	CASSATRGLQETQYF
TRBV30	-	TRBJ2-7	TRBD2	TGTGCCTGGAGAAAAGCGGGGGGGCTCGAGCAGTACTTC	CAWRKAGGLEQYF
TRBV11-3	-	TRBJ2-1	-	TGTGCCAGCAGCTTAGATCTAAGGGGACAAGGATGGGGTTATGAGCAGTTCTTC	CASSLDLRGQGWGYEQFF
TRBV29-1	-	TRBJ2-7	-	TGCAACGTCCCCATGGGGGGGGCCAACGAGCAGTACTTC	CNVPMGGANEQYF
TRBV15	once	TRBJ1-4	-	TGTGCCACCAGCAGAGATCTGGGAGCAACTAATGAAAAACTGTTTTTT	CATSRDLGATNEKLFF
TRBV6-5	-	TRBJ1-3	-	TGTGCCAGCAGGGAGACCGGTGGAAACACCATATATTTT	CASRETGGNTIYF
TRBV27	-	TRBJ2-7	TRBD2	TGTGCCAGCAGTTCCCGACTAGCGGGAGGGCCTAGCTACGAGCAGTACTTC	CASSSRLAGGPSYEQYF